The text below deals with one TCR beta chain. The antigen is not known. Healthy people donating bone marrow made up the donors. The data originate from a study of cytomegalovirus exposure and HLA in healthy donors. Primers: 60 Vbeta forward and 13 Jbeta reverse. Produced via immunoSEQ multiplex PCR; TCRdb's table is partial and in-frame only. The sample yields some 110,000 clones, under 85% seen once. Germline V gene lookup returns CDR1 SGHRS and CDR2 YFSETQ. The V segment lost 7 bases and the J segment 5 bases; nucleotides outside the gene matches: 12. CDR3 size: 15 residues. Points from the study as a whole: Other equally common chains were less clonally expanded than HLA-associated TCR beta chains, a later analysis showed. In vitro testing confirmed a few CMV-associated chains as specific for CMV antigens.

The chain is built from TRBV5-1 and TRBJ2-5, with TRBD1 identical over 9 bases. The sequencing sample was made of PBMCs. The sequence came from a woman aged 18-29 years in good health and CMV-seronegative. The CDR3 loop is CASGSGDRVDETQYF. CDR3 nucleotides: TGCGCCAGCGGCTCCGGGGACAGGGTTGACGAGACCCAGTACTTC.